These T cell receptor beta chains were read from a single sample in a study of Graves' ophthalmopathy and Graves' hyperthyroidism. TCRdb analysed the multiplex PCR reads with MiXCR anew, one entry per CDR3 protein. The sample contains hundreds of thousands of distinct CDR3 sequences, about 24% of which appear only once. Sequences were obtained from peripheral blood. The receptors were gathered from a woman aged 18 to 35 with stable Graves' hyperthyroidism. Some clones in this sample may be carry-over from other donors' samples. CDR3s include the opening cysteine and the closing phenylalanine or tryptophan. The order of the fields is V gene, clone size, CDR3 length, J gene, D gene, CDR3 protein, CDR3 DNA. A D gene is named only where the DNA matches it firmly. The size of a clone is reported for some rows only, either as once, few or many, or as a class for expanded clones.

V gene: TRBV18
clone size: -
CDR3 length: 16
J gene: TRBJ2-5
D gene: TRBD2
CDR3 protein: CASSPRAGGPEETQYF
CDR3 DNA: TGTGCCAGCTCACCACGAGCGGGGGGCCCCGAAGAGACCCAGTACTTC

V gene: TRBV6-5
clone size: many
CDR3 length: 14
J gene: TRBJ2-2
D gene: TRBD1
CDR3 protein: CASSYRGNTGELFF
CDR3 DNA: TGTGCCAGCAGCTACAGGGGGAACACCGGGGAGCTGTTTTTT

V gene: TRBV12-3/TRBV12-4
clone size: -
CDR3 length: 16
J gene: TRBJ1-5
D gene: TRBD1
CDR3 protein: CASTTGTGFGNQPQHF
CDR3 DNA: TGTGCCAGCACCACCGGGACAGGGTTTGGCAATCAGCCCCAGCATTTT

V gene: TRBV6-1
clone size: -
CDR3 length: 15
J gene: TRBJ2-2
D gene: -
CDR3 protein: CASSLAPTPTGELFF
CDR3 DNA: TGTGCCAGCAGTTTAGCGCCAACCCCCACCGGGGAGCTGTTTTTT

V gene: TRBV9
clone size: few
CDR3 length: 15
J gene: TRBJ1-1
D gene: -
CDR3 protein: CASSEHPGGSTEAFF
CDR3 DNA: TGTGCCAGCAGCGAACATCCTGGGGGGAGCACTGAAGCTTTCTTT

V gene: TRBV24-1
clone size: few
CDR3 length: 14
J gene: TRBJ2-2
D gene: TRBD1
CDR3 protein: CATRDRGDTGELFF
CDR3 DNA: TGTGCCACCAGGGACAGGGGTGACACCGGGGAGCTGTTTTTT

V gene: TRBV6-1
clone size: -
CDR3 length: 14
J gene: TRBJ1-5
D gene: TRBD1
CDR3 protein: CASRGLTGDQPQHF
CDR3 DNA: TGTGCCAGCAGGGGACTAACAGGGGATCAGCCCCAGCATTTT

V gene: TRBV20-1
clone size: -
CDR3 length: 15
J gene: TRBJ2-7
D gene: TRBD1
CDR3 protein: CSARDSRQGAYEQYF
CDR3 DNA: TGCAGTGCTAGAGATTCGAGACAGGGGGCCTACGAGCAGTACTTC

V gene: TRBV4-1
clone size: few
CDR3 length: 15
J gene: TRBJ1-6
D gene: TRBD1
CDR3 protein: CASSHTGDGNSPLHF
CDR3 DNA: TGCGCCAGCAGCCACACAGGGGATGGTAATTCACCCCTCCACTTT

V gene: TRBV20-1
clone size: many
CDR3 length: 12
J gene: TRBJ2-4
D gene: -
CDR3 protein: CSARLDRRVKYF
CDR3 DNA: TGCAGTGCTAGGTTAGACAGACGCGTTAAGTACTTC

V gene: TRBV28
clone size: -
CDR3 length: 18
J gene: TRBJ1-1
D gene: -
CDR3 protein: CASSFLSYGATRDTEAFF
CDR3 DNA: TGTGCCAGCAGTTTCCTCAGCTATGGGGCAACCCGTGACACTGAAGCTTTCTTT

V gene: TRBV18
clone size: many
CDR3 length: 14
J gene: TRBJ1-1
D gene: TRBD1
CDR3 protein: CASSPSTGGTEAFF
CDR3 DNA: TGTGCCAGCAGCCCAAGTACAGGGGGAACTGAAGCTTTCTTT

V gene: TRBV5-6
clone size: many
CDR3 length: 15
J gene: TRBJ2-2
D gene: -
CDR3 protein: CASSFRPGNTGELFF
CDR3 DNA: TGTGCCAGCAGCTTCCGCCCAGGGAACACCGGGGAGCTGTTTTTT

V gene: TRBV7-8
clone size: -
CDR3 length: 17
J gene: TRBJ2-7
D gene: TRBD2
CDR3 protein: CASSFRWIAGLPYEQYF
CDR3 DNA: TGTGCCAGCAGCTTCCGCTGGATAGCGGGACTTCCCTACGAGCAGTACTTC

V gene: TRBV12-3/TRBV12-4
clone size: -
CDR3 length: 15
J gene: TRBJ2-5
D gene: -
CDR3 protein: CASSRQVGIQETQYF
CDR3 DNA: TGTGCCAGCAGCCGACAGGTGGGGATCCAAGAGACCCAGTACTTC

V gene: TRBV24-1
clone size: -
CDR3 length: 13
J gene: TRBJ2-7
D gene: TRBD1
CDR3 protein: CATSGTGTAEQYF
CDR3 DNA: TGTGCCACCAGTGGCACGGGGACAGCAGAGCAGTACTTC

V gene: TRBV5-1
clone size: few
CDR3 length: 14
J gene: TRBJ2-4
D gene: -
CDR3 protein: CASSPRETKNIQYF
CDR3 DNA: TGCGCCAGCAGCCCAAGGGAGACCAAAAACATTCAGTACTTC

V gene: TRBV12-3/TRBV12-4
clone size: -
CDR3 length: 13
J gene: TRBJ1-5
D gene: -
CDR3 protein: CASSTSGNQPQHF
CDR3 DNA: TGTGCCAGCAGTACCTCGGGCAATCAGCCCCAGCATTTT

V gene: TRBV9
clone size: -
CDR3 length: 15
J gene: TRBJ1-1
D gene: -
CDR3 protein: CASSPPFTGRAEAFF
CDR3 DNA: TGTGCCAGCAGCCCACCATTCACAGGGAGGGCTGAAGCTTTCTTT

V gene: TRBV28
clone size: -
CDR3 length: 13
J gene: TRBJ2-4
D gene: -
CDR3 protein: CASIRLAKNIQYF
CDR3 DNA: TGTGCCAGCATACGGTTAGCCAAAAACATTCAGTACTTC

V gene: TRBV10-3
clone size: many
CDR3 length: 17
J gene: TRBJ2-7
D gene: -
CDR3 protein: CAISERFIVDRSYKQYF
CDR3 DNA: TGTGCCATCAGTGAAAGGTTTATAGTTGACAGGTCCTACAAGCAGTACTTC

V gene: TRBV9
clone size: -
CDR3 length: 13
J gene: TRBJ1-1
D gene: TRBD1
CDR3 protein: CASSVTGTGEAFF
CDR3 DNA: TGTGCCAGCAGCGTCACCGGGACAGGGGAAGCTTTCTTT

V gene: TRBV18
clone size: many
CDR3 length: 19
J gene: TRBJ2-5
D gene: TRBD2
CDR3 protein: CASSPPLLRGGAGKETQYF
CDR3 DNA: TGTGCCAGCTCACCACCCCTGCTTCGAGGAGGAGCGGGAAAAGAGACCCAGTACTTC

V gene: TRBV30
clone size: many
CDR3 length: 11
J gene: TRBJ2-7
D gene: -
CDR3 protein: CAWSGENEQYF
CDR3 DNA: TGTGCCTGGAGTGGGGAAAACGAGCAGTACTTC

V gene: TRBV6-2/TRBV6-3
clone size: many
CDR3 length: 13
J gene: TRBJ2-7
D gene: TRBD2
CDR3 protein: CASSPHAGGEQYF
CDR3 DNA: TGTGCCAGCAGTCCTCACGCGGGAGGCGAGCAGTACTTC

V gene: TRBV19
clone size: many
CDR3 length: 17
J gene: TRBJ1-1
D gene: TRBD1
CDR3 protein: CASSISRDRVMNTEAFF
CDR3 DNA: TGTGCCAGTAGTATATCGCGGGACAGGGTAATGAACACTGAAGCTTTCTTT

V gene: TRBV30
clone size: -
CDR3 length: 10
J gene: TRBJ1-1
D gene: TRBD1
CDR3 protein: CAWGQEEAFF
CDR3 DNA: TGTGCCTGGGGACAGGAGGAAGCTTTCTTT

V gene: TRBV12-3/TRBV12-4
clone size: many
CDR3 length: 15
J gene: TRBJ2-2
D gene: TRBD2
CDR3 protein: CASTRGLAGTGELFF
CDR3 DNA: TGTGCCAGCACGAGAGGACTAGCGGGGACCGGGGAGCTGTTTTTT

V gene: TRBV30
clone size: many
CDR3 length: 17
J gene: TRBJ2-5
D gene: -
CDR3 protein: CAWSILYFGPQKETQYF
CDR3 DNA: TGTGCCTGGAGTATCCTTTACTTCGGACCTCAAAAAGAGACCCAGTACTTC

V gene: TRBV6-2/TRBV6-3
clone size: -
CDR3 length: 18
J gene: TRBJ1-1
D gene: -
CDR3 protein: CASTGLGRGAPMNTEAFF
CDR3 DNA: TGTGCCAGCACCGGTTTAGGGAGAGGTGCACCCATGAACACTGAAGCTTTCTTT

V gene: TRBV11-2
clone size: -
CDR3 length: 14
J gene: TRBJ2-7
D gene: -
CDR3 protein: CASSFGSPSYEQYF
CDR3 DNA: TGTGCCAGCAGCTTTGGGTCCCCTTCCTACGAGCAGTACTTC

V gene: TRBV27
clone size: many
CDR3 length: 16
J gene: TRBJ1-6
D gene: -
CDR3 protein: CASSLLGSTGNSPLHF
CDR3 DNA: TGTGCCAGCAGTTTATTGGGATCCACAGGGAATTCACCCCTCCACTTT

V gene: TRBV6-1
clone size: many
CDR3 length: 14
J gene: TRBJ1-1
D gene: -
CDR3 protein: CASRGRNMNTEAFF
CDR3 DNA: TGTGCCAGCAGGGGACGGAACATGAACACTGAAGCTTTCTTT

V gene: TRBV29-1
clone size: -
CDR3 length: 12
J gene: TRBJ2-7
D gene: -
CDR3 protein: CSVAPGRGEQYF
CDR3 DNA: TGCAGCGTTGCTCCGGGACGTGGGGAGCAGTACTTC

V gene: TRBV12-3/TRBV12-4
clone size: -
CDR3 length: 16
J gene: TRBJ1-3
D gene: -
CDR3 protein: CASSFHRANSGNTIYF
CDR3 DNA: TGTGCCAGCAGTTTCCACAGGGCAAACTCTGGAAACACCATATATTTT

V gene: TRBV28
clone size: -
CDR3 length: 13
J gene: TRBJ2-7
D gene: -
CDR3 protein: CASSFRQAYEQYF
CDR3 DNA: TGTGCCAGCAGTTTCCGACAGGCCTACGAGCAGTACTTC

V gene: TRBV9
clone size: many
CDR3 length: 16
J gene: TRBJ2-5
D gene: TRBD2
CDR3 protein: CASSVASAGGSETQYF
CDR3 DNA: TGTGCCAGCAGCGTAGCCTCGGCGGGAGGATCGGAGACCCAGTACTTC

V gene: TRBV10-3
clone size: many
CDR3 length: 15
J gene: TRBJ1-1
D gene: TRBD1
CDR3 protein: CAISTTGQGRTEAFF
CDR3 DNA: TGTGCCATCAGCACCACGGGACAGGGTAGAACTGAAGCTTTCTTT

V gene: TRBV12-3/TRBV12-4
clone size: -
CDR3 length: 15
J gene: TRBJ2-2
D gene: TRBD2
CDR3 protein: CASSLSAGGTGELFF
CDR3 DNA: TGTGCCAGCAGTTTATCGGCGGGGGGAACCGGGGAGCTGTTTTTT

V gene: TRBV29-1
clone size: many
CDR3 length: 15
J gene: TRBJ2-5
D gene: TRBD2
CDR3 protein: CSAGGLAGREETQYF
CDR3 DNA: TGCAGCGCCGGCGGACTAGCGGGGCGCGAAGAGACCCAGTACTTC